This section outlines one TCR beta chain sequence together with its context. The protocol was immunoSEQ multiplex PCR, while the TCRdb copy is restricted to in-frame clones and leaves out a portion. This sample has over 85,000 clones, with roughly 84% found just once. The sample comes from a study of blood T cell repertoires in COVID-19. Study at large: The origin of the acute and convalescent COVID-19 samples was the United States, Italy and Spain.

This CDR3 has 14 amino acids. J was trimmed by 2 bases and V by 6 bases; bases with no gene match: 4. The V gene's germline CDR1 is MNHNS and CDR2 SASEGT. The source is a human donor in a cohort sampled during active COVID-19. This chain connects TRBV6-1 to TRBJ2-5; 9 positions match TRBD2. Material for sequencing was peripheral blood. The CDR3, as DNA: TGTGCCAGCAGCTCAGCGGGGGGACAAGAGACCCAGTACTTC. This encodes CASSSAGGQETQYF.